This T cell receptor beta chain was captured by sequencing in a study of blood T cell repertoires in COVID-19. Study information: Samples came from the United States, Italy and Spain, spanning acute and convalescent COVID-19. Sample material is recorded as cDNA or gDNA derived from T cells, B-cell-depleted T cells, or PBMCs.

Assay used: immunoSEQ multiplex PCR; TCRdb lists only in-frame clones, some missing. The data show just over 250,000 clones, around 86% seen once. This clone was recorded only once. Germline CDR1 and CDR2: KGHSH and LQKENI. The CDR3 is made up of 13 amino acids. Trimming shortened V by 3 bases and J by 4 bases, and 10 bases separated the two germline ends. The chain carries TRBV18 and TRBJ2-7, with TRBD1 as a possible D gene (5 bases). The clonotype originates from a man in his forties who had recovered from COVID-19. The source material was peripheral blood. CDR3 nucleotide sequence: TGTGCCAGCTCACCGGTTGCAGGGTACGAGCAGTACTTC. It specifies CASSPVAGYEQYF.